This T cell receptor beta chain was identified during a study of T-cell memory formation after mild COVID-19. The CDR3 has 15 residues. V gave up 4 bases and J gave up 2 bases, with 14 bases separating them. Germline CDR1 is MGHRA and CDR2 is YSYEKL. TCRdb itself ran the 5' RACE reads through MiXCR, one entry per CDR3 protein. Of 450,000 to 650,000 distinct CDR3 sequences listed, less than 25% are singletons. In the case of this clonotype: What it recognizes is unknown.

The study's findings and limits: Still unconfirmed is whether the second-wave clones peaking on day 37 recognized SARS-CoV-2.

This TCR derives from an adult woman who had mild COVID-19 (a few samples of this study predate the infection). Cell type and time point are not known. The gene calls are TRBV4-1 and TRBJ2-5; D might be TRBD2 (7 bases). What was sequenced was PBMCs or a T cell subset sorted from them (not recorded which). Here the CDR3 reads CASSPGGYNQETQYF. The CDR3 DNA reads TGCGCCAGCAGCCCGGGGGGCTACAATCAAGAGACCCAGTACTTC.